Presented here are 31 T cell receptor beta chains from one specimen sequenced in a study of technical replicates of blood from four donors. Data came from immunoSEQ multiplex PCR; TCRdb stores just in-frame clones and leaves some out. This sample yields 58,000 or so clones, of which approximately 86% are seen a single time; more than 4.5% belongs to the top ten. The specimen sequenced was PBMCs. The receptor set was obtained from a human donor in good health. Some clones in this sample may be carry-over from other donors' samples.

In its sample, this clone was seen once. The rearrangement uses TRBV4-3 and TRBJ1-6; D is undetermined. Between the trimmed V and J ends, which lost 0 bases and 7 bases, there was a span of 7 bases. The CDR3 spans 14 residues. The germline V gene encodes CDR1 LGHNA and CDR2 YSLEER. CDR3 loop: CASSQDSTNSPLHF. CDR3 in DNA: TGCGCCAGCAGCCAAGACTCTACCAATTCACCCCTCCACTTT.

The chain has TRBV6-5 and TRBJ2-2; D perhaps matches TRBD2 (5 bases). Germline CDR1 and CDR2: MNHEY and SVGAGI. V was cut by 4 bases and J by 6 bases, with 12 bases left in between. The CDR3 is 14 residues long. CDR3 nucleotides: TGTGCCAGCAGTTCAAGCGGCCCTGCCGGGGAGCTGTTTTTT. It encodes CASSSSGPAGELFF.

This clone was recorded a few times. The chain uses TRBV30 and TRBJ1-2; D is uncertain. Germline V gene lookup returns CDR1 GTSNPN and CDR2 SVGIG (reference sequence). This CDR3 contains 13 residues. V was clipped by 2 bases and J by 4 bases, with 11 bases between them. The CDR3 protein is CAWSLERSYGYTF. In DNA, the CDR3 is TGTGCCTGGAGTTTGGAGAGGTCCTATGGCTACACCTTC. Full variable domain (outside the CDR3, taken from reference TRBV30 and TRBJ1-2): SQTIHQWPATLVQPVGSPLSLECTVEGTSNPNLYWYRQAAGRGLQLLFYSVGIGQISSEVPQNLSASRPQDRQFILSSKKLLLSDSGFYLCAWSLERSYGYTFGSGTRLTVV.

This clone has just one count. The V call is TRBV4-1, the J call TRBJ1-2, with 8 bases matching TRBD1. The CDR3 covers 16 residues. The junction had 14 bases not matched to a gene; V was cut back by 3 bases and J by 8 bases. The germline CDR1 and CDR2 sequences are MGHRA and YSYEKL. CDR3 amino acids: CASSHTSLMDRAGYTF. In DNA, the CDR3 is TGCGCCAGCAGCCACACTTCCTTAATGGACAGGGCCGGCTACACCTTC.

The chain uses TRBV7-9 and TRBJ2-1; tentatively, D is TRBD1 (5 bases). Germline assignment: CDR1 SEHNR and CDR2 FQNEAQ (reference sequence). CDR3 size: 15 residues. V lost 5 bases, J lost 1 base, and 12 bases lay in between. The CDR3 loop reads CASSDWTWSYNEQFF. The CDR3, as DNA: TGTGCCAGCAGCGACTGGACATGGTCCTACAATGAGCAGTTCTTC. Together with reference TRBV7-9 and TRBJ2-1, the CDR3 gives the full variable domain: DTGVSQNPRHKITKRGQNVTFRCDPISEHNRLYWYRQTLGQGPEFLTYFQNEAQLEKSRLLSDRFSAERPKGSFSTLEIQRTEQGDSAMYLCASSDWTWSYNEQFFGPGTRLTVL.

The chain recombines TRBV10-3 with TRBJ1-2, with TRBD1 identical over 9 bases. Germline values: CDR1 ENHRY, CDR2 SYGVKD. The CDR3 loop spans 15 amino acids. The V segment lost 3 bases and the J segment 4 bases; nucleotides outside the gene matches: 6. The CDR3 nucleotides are TGTGCCATCAGTGAAAGGACAGGGGAAGTCTATGGCTACACCTTC. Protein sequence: CAISERTGEVYGYTF.

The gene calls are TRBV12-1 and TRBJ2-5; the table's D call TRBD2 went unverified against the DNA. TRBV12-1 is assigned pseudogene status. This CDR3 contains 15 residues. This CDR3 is CASSLGLAEQETQYF. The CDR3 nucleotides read TGTGCCAGCAGCTTAGGACTAGCGGAACAAGAGACCCAGTACTTC.

The CDR3 DNA follows: TGTGCCACCAGCAGAGGAGGTGCAGGGACTAACTATGGCTACACCTTC. Amino acids: CATSRGGAGTNYGYTF. This chain uses TRBV15 with TRBJ1-2; weak D call: TRBD1 (5 bases). CDR1 and CDR2 (germline): LNHNV, YYDKDF (reference sequence). Trimming removed 1 base at V and 0 bases at J, with 12 bases between. The CDR3 is 16 amino acids. The variable domain in full, with the rest retrieved from reference TRBV15 and TRBJ1-2, is DAMVIQNPRYQVTQFGKPVTLSCSQTLNHNVMYWYQQKSSQAPKLLFHYYDKDFNNEADTPDNFQSRRPNTSFCFLDIRSPGLGDTAMYLCATSRGGAGTNYGYTFGSGTRLTVV.

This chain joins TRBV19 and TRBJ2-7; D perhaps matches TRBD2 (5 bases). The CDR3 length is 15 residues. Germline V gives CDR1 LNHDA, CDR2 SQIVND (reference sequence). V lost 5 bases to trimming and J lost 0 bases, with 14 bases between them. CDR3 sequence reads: CASSPDRGSSYEQYF. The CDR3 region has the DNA TGTGCCAGTAGTCCTGATCGGGGAAGCTCCTACGAGCAGTACTTC. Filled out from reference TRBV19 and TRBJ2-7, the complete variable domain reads DGGITQSPKYLFRKEGQNVTLSCEQNLNHDAMYWYRQDPGQGLRLIYYSQIVNDFQKGDIAEGYSVSREKKESFPLTVTSAQKNPTAFYLCASSPDRGSSYEQYFGPGTRLTVT.

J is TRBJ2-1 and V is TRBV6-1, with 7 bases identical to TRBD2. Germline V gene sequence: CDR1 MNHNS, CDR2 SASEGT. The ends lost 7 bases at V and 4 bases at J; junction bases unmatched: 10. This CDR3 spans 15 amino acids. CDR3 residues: CASIRPGGGYNEQFF. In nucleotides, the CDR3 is TGTGCCAGCATTAGACCCGGCGGGGGATACAATGAGCAGTTCTTC.

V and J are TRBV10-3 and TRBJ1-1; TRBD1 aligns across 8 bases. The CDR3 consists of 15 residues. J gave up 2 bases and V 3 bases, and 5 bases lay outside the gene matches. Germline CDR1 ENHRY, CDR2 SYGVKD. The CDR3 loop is CAISDSGQGNTEAFF. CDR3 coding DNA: TGTGCCATCAGTGATAGTGGACAGGGAAACACTGAAGCTTTCTTT.

The CDR3 reads CASRRDSSWANVLTF. The CDR3 DNA follows: TGCGCCAGCAGGAGGGACAGCTCCTGGGCCAACGTCCTGACTTTC. This rearrangement joins TRBV5-1 to TRBJ2-6; TRBD1 matches at 7 bases. Germline V lookup: CDR1 SGHRS, CDR2 YFSETQ. The CDR3 spans 15 residues. V shed 5 bases and J 5 bases; nucleotides not matched to a gene: 7.

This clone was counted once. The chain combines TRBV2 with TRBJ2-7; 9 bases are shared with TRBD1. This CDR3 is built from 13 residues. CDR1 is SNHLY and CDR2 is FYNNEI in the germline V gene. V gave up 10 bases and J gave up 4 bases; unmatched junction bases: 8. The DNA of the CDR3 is TGTGCCACCCGCGGGACAGGGAAATACGAGCAGTACTTC. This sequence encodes CATRGTGKYEQYF.

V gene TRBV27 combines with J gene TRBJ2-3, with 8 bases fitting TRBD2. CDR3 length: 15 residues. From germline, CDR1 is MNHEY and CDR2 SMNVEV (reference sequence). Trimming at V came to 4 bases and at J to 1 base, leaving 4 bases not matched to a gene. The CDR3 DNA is TGTGCCAGCAGTTCCCCGACTAGCGGCACAGATACGCAGTATTTT. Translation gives CASSSPTSGTDTQYF.

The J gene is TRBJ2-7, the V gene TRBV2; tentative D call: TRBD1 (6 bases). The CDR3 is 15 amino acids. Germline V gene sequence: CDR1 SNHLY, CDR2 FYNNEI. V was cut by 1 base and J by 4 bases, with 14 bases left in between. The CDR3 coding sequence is TGTGCCAGCAGTGAAGGCCTAGGGGGTTCGTACGAGCAGTACTTC. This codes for CASSEGLGGSYEQYF.

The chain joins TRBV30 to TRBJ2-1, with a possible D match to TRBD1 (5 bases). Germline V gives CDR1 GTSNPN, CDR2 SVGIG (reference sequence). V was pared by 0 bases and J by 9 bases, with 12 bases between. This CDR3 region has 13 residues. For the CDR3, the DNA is TGTGCCTGGAGTGTAGGGGTAATTGCTGAGCAGTTCTTC. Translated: CAWSVGVIAEQFF. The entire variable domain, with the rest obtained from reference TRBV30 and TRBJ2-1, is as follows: SQTIHQWPATLVQPVGSPLSLECTVEGTSNPNLYWYRQAAGRGLQLLFYSVGIGQISSEVPQNLSASRPQDRQFILSSKKLLLSDSGFYLCAWSVGVIAEQFFGPGTRLTVL.

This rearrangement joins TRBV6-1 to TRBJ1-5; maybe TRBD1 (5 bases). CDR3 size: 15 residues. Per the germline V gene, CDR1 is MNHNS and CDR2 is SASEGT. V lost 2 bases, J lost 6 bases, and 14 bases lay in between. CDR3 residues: CASSELRVGAQPQHF. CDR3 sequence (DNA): TGTGCCAGCAGTGAATTAAGGGTTGGGGCTCAGCCCCAGCATTTT.

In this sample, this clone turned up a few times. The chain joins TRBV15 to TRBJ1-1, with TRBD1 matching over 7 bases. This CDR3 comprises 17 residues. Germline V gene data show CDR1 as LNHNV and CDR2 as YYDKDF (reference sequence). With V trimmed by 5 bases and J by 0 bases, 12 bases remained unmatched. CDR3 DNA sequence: TGTGCCACCAGCTCGACAGGGATGGGACCCATGAACACTGAAGCTTTCTTT. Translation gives CATSSTGMGPMNTEAFF.

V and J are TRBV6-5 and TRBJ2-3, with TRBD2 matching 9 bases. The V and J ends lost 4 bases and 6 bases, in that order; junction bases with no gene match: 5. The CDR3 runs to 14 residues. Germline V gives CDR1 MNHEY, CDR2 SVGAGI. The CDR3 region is CASSLAGAGDTQYF. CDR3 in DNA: TGTGCCAGCAGTTTAGCGGGGGCCGGGGATACGCAGTATTTT.

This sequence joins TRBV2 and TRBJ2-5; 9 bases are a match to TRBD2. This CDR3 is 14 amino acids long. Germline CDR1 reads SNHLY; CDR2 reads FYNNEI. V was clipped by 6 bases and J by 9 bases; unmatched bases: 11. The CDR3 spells CASSSAGGQAAQYF. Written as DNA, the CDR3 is TGTGCCAGCAGCTCGGCGGGGGGGCAGGCGGCCCAGTACTTC.

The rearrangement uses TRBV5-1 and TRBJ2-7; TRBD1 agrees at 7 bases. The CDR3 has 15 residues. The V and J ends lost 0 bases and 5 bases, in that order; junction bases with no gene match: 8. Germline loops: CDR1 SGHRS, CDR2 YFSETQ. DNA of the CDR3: TGCGCCAGCAGCTTGGCCGAACAGGGGATCCACGAGCAGTACTTC. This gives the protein CASSLAEQGIHEQYF.

The CDR3 sequence is CASSRTGTMLLSSYNEQFF. The CDR3 DNA follows: TGTGCCAGCAGTCGAACCGGGACTATGCTTCTGAGCTCCTACAATGAGCAGTTCTTC. The chain recombines TRBV2 with TRBJ2-1; 7 bases map to TRBD2. CDR1 is SNHLY, CDR2 FYNNEI, per germline. The CDR3 extends over 19 amino acids. Trimming removed 5 bases from V and 0 bases from J; junction bases left unmatched: 16.

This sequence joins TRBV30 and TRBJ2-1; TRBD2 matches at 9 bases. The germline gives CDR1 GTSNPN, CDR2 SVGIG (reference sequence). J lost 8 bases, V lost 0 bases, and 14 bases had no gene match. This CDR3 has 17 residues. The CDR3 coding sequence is TGTGCCTGGAGTGTAGACAGCGGGAGGAACCCTTTCGATGAGCAGTTCTTC. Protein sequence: CAWSVDSGRNPFDEQFF.

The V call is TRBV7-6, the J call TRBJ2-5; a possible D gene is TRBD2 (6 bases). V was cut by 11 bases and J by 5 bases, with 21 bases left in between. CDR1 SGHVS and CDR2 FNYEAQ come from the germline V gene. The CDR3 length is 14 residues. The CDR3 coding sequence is TGTGCCTCAGCCATCTCCGGGACTTTGGAGACCCAGTACTTC. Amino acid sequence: CASAISGTLETQYF.

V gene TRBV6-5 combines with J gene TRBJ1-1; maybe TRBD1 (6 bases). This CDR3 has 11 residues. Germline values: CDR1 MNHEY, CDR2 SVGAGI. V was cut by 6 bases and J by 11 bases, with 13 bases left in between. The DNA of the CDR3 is TGTGCCAGCAGACAGGGAAGGGATGCTTTCTTT. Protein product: CASRQGRDAFF.

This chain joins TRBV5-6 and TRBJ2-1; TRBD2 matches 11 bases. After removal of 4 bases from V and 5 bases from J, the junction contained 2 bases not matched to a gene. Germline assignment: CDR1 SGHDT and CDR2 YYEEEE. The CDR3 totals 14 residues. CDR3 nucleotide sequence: TGTGCCAGCAGCCCGGGACTAGCGGACAATGAGCAGTTCTTC. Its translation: CASSPGLADNEQFF.

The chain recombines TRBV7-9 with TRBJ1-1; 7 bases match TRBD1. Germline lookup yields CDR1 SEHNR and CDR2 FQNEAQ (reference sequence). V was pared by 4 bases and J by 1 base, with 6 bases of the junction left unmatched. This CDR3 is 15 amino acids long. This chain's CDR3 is CASSYQGGRNTEAFF. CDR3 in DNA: TGTGCCAGCAGCTATCAGGGGGGTAGGAACACTGAAGCTTTCTTT.

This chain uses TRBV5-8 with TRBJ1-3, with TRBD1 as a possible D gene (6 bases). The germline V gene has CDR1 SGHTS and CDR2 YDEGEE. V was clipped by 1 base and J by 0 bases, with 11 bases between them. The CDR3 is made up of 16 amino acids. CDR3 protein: CASSLRNRVSGNTIYF. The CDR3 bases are TGTGCCAGCAGCTTGCGGAACAGGGTCTCTGGAAACACCATATATTTT.

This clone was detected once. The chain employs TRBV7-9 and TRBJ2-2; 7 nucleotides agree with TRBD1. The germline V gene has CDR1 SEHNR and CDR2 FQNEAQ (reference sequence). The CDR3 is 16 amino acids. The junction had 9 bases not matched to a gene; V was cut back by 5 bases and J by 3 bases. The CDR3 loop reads CASSPMRTGDTGELFF. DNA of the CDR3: TGTGCCAGCAGCCCAATGAGGACAGGTGACACCGGGGAGCTGTTTTTT.

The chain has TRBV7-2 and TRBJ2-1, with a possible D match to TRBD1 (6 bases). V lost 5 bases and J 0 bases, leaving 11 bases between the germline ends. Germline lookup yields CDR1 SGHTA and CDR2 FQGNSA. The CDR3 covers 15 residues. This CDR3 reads CASSLQGNSYNEQFF. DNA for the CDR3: TGTGCCAGCAGCCTACAGGGTAACTCCTACAATGAGCAGTTCTTC.

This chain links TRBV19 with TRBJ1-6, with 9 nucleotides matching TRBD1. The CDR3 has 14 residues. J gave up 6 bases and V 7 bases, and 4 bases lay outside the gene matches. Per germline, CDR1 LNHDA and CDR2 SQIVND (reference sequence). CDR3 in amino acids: CASTGTGINSPLHF. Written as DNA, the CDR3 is TGTGCCAGTACCGGGACAGGGATTAATTCACCCCTCCACTTT. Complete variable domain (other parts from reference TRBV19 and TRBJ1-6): DGGITQSPKYLFRKEGQNVTLSCEQNLNHDAMYWYRQDPGQGLRLIYYSQIVNDFQKGDIAEGYSVSREKKESFPLTVTSAQKNPTAFYLCASTGTGINSPLHFGNGTRLTVT.